The rows below give T cell receptor beta chains drawn from one sample of a study of Ad26.COV2.S vaccination and SARS-CoV-2 variants. The data were produced by immunoSEQ multiplex PCR, yet TCRdb's version contains in-frame clones alone and is incomplete. In the table there are about 680,000 clones, more than 70% of which are singletons. The specimen was peripheral blood, collected in a trial of Ad26.COV2.S vaccine versus placebo. The origin of the receptors is a person aged 18-65 years who received the Ad26.COV2.S COVID-19 vaccine or a placebo. Each CDR3 is given with its conserved first and last residue. The D gene is left open where the match is weak. Not all rows give a size; the values are once, few, many and, for expanded clones, a class.

CASSTGEQPQHF	TGTGCCAGCTCAACAGGGGAGCAGCCCCAGCATTTT	TRBD1	-	TRBJ1-5	TRBV18
CASTPSTQETQYF	TGTGCCAGCACGCCTAGCACCCAAGAGACCCAGTACTTC	-	-	TRBJ2-5	TRBV11-2
CASSSSRTSTDTQYF	TGTGCCAGCAGCTCCAGCCGTACTAGCACAGATACGCAGTATTTT	-	-	TRBJ2-3	TRBV6-5
CASKRTSGQPQHF	TGTGCCAGCAAACGGACATCCGGTCAGCCCCAGCATTTT	-	-	TRBJ1-5	TRBV6-5
CASSINIAGAGYTF	TGTGCCAGCAGCATAAACATAGCGGGAGCGGGCTACACCTTC	-	once	TRBJ1-2	TRBV11-2
CASSLGQGEGYTF	TGTGCCAGCAGCTTAGGGCAGGGAGAGGGCTACACCTTC	-	many	TRBJ1-2	TRBV7-2
CASSPTGGAGNTIYF	TGTGCCAGCAGCCCGACGGGGGGGGCGGGAAACACCATATATTTT	-	-	TRBJ1-3	TRBV6-5
CASSIGTGDGTNEKLFF	TGTGCCAGTAGTATCGGGACAGGGGATGGCACTAATGAAAAACTGTTTTTT	TRBD1	few	TRBJ1-4	TRBV19
CASSWGGSGETQYF	TGTGCCAGCAGCTGGGGGGGAAGTGGAGAGACCCAGTACTTC	TRBD2	-	TRBJ2-5	TRBV7-2
CASSFDRVNGELFF	TGTGCCAGCAGTTTTGACAGGGTAAACGGGGAGCTGTTTTTT	TRBD1	-	TRBJ2-2	TRBV27
CASTPPGADEKLFF	TGTGCCAGCACCCCCCCGGGGGCGGATGAAAAACTGTTTTTT	-	-	TRBJ1-4	TRBV7-9
CASSFGPPNEQYF	TGTGCCAGCAGTTTTGGCCCACCTAATGAGCAGTACTTC	-	-	TRBJ2-7	TRBV27
CASSLTDPNYGYTF	TGCGCCAGCAGCCTGACAGATCCTAACTATGGCTACACCTTC	-	-	TRBJ1-2	TRBV5-1
CASRPPGQGQPQHF	TGTGCCAGCAGACCCCCGGGACAGGGGCAGCCCCAGCATTTT	TRBD1	-	TRBJ1-5	TRBV6-6
CASREEGYGYTF	TGTGCCAGCAGGGAGGAGGGGTATGGCTACACCTTC	-	-	TRBJ1-2	TRBV2
CASTLRAYSNQPQHF	TGTGCCAGCACCCTCAGAGCGTATAGCAATCAGCCCCAGCATTTT	-	-	TRBJ1-5	TRBV6-5
CASSSQLGGNQPQHF	TGTGCCAGCAGCTCCCAACTGGGGGGCAATCAGCCCCAGCATTTT	-	-	TRBJ1-5	TRBV5-8
CASSSTGTDTGELFF	TGTGCCAGCAGCTCCACCGGGACGGACACCGGGGAGCTGTTTTTT	-	-	TRBJ2-2	TRBV11-2
CARGQTDNSPLHF	TGTGCCAGGGGACAGACGGATAATTCACCCCTCCACTTT	TRBD1	once	TRBJ1-6	TRBV2
CASSEGGQVLPGEQYF	TGCGCCAGCAGTGAGGGGGGACAGGTCTTACCGGGGGAGCAGTACTTC	TRBD1	-	TRBJ2-7	TRBV10-1
CASSTTGTSTDTQYF	TGTGCCAGCTCAACAACGGGAACTAGCACAGATACGCAGTATTTT	-	-	TRBJ2-3	TRBV18
CASSDRDGQPQHF	TGTGCCAGCAGTGACCGGGATGGTCAGCCCCAGCATTTT	-	-	TRBJ1-5	TRBV6-4
CASSPDWSSYNEQFF	TGTGCCAGCAGCCCCGACTGGAGCTCCTACAATGAGCAGTTCTTC	-	-	TRBJ2-1	TRBV11-2
CAIRKDGGETQYF	TGTGCCATCAGAAAGGACGGCGGGGAGACCCAGTACTTC	-	once	TRBJ2-5	TRBV10-3
CATSREGTGYNEQFF	TGTGCCACCAGCAGAGAAGGGACAGGTTACAATGAGCAGTTCTTC	TRBD1	-	TRBJ2-1	TRBV15
CASSPPGSEAYEQYF	TGCGCCAGCAGCCCCCCGGGTAGCGAAGCCTACGAGCAGTACTTC	-	-	TRBJ2-7	TRBV5-1
CASAGTGTYEQYF	TGTGCCAGTGCGGGGACAGGGACCTACGAGCAGTACTTC	TRBD1	-	TRBJ2-7	TRBV19
CAWSVDLGNTIYF	TGTGCCTGGAGTGTCGACCTTGGAAACACCATATATTTT	-	-	TRBJ1-3	TRBV30
CATSSGPNEQFF	TGTGCCACCAGTTCCGGGCCCAATGAGCAGTTCTTC	-	-	TRBJ2-1	TRBV24-1
CASSYSFVTQLGVQFF	TGTGCCAGCAGTTACTCGTTCGTTACGCAGCTGGGGGTGCAGTTCTTC	-	-	TRBJ2-1	TRBV6-6
CATSEPNSNEQYF	TGTGCCACCAGTGAACCAAACAGCAACGAGCAGTACTTC	-	-	TRBJ2-7	TRBV24-1
CATSDSAAGGEEQYF	TGTGCCACCAGTGATTCTGCAGCGGGAGGGGAAGAGCAGTACTTC	TRBD2	-	TRBJ2-7	TRBV24-1
CASSQEVVTGYEQYF	TGTGCCAGCAGCCAAGAAGTGGTGACAGGATACGAGCAGTACTTC	-	-	TRBJ2-7	TRBV3-1/TRBV3-2
CASSYGVGPQHF	TGTGCCAGCAGTTACGGGGTGGGGCCCCAGCATTTT	-	-	TRBJ1-5	TRBV25-1
CASSLDGTSGYNEQFF	TGTGCCAGCAGTTTAGACGGGACTAGCGGATACAATGAGCAGTTCTTC	TRBD2	-	TRBJ2-1	TRBV27
CASSPPGGSTEAFF	TGTGCCAGCTCACCACCGGGGGGCAGTACTGAAGCTTTCTTT	-	-	TRBJ1-1	TRBV18
CASSESRSSSYNEQFF	TGTGCCAGCAGTGAATCTAGAAGTAGCTCCTACAATGAGCAGTTCTTC	-	-	TRBJ2-1	TRBV25-1
CASSIDRWRQGGSYTF	TGTGCCAGTAGTATAGATCGTTGGCGACAGGGGGGAAGCTACACCTTC	TRBD1	-	TRBJ1-2	TRBV19
CASSSWGEETQYF	TGTGCCAGCAGCTCCTGGGGGGAAGAGACCCAGTACTTC	-	-	TRBJ2-5	TRBV11-2
CASSQVGLAGGTHNEQFF	TGTGCCAGCAGCCAAGTGGGACTAGCGGGAGGGACCCACAATGAGCAGTTCTTC	TRBD2	-	TRBJ2-1	TRBV4-2
CASSQGWNSPLHF	TGCGCCAGCAGCCAGGGTTGGAATTCACCCCTCCACTTT	-	once	TRBJ1-6	TRBV5-1
CATSDPGGPQHF	TGTGCCACCAGTGATCCGGGTGGACCCCAGCATTTT	-	once	TRBJ1-5	TRBV24-1
CASSFRTGVNYGYTF	TGTGCCAGCAGTTTTCGGACAGGGGTTAATTATGGCTACACCTTC	TRBD1	-	TRBJ1-2	TRBV27
CASGGDRVYEQYF	TGTGCCAGTGGCGGGGACAGAGTCTACGAGCAGTACTTC	-	-	TRBJ2-7	TRBV19
CASSLAPGSSYEQYF	TGCGCCAGCAGCTTGGCCCCAGGAAGCTCCTACGAGCAGTACTTC	-	-	TRBJ2-7	TRBV5-1
CASSSWPPGARRDGEQYF	TGTGCCAGCAGCTCTTGGCCCCCCGGGGCGCGGCGGGACGGCGAGCAGTACTTC	-	-	TRBJ2-7	TRBV7-2
CASSHLGQGYEQYF	TGTGCCAGCAGCCACCTGGGTCAGGGTTACGAGCAGTACTTC	-	-	TRBJ2-7	TRBV11-2
CASSPGRVRWEAFF	TGTGCCAGCTCACCAGGCAGGGTGAGGTGGGAAGCTTTCTTT	-	-	TRBJ1-1	TRBV18
CATRTENTEAFF	TGTGCCACCCGGACAGAGAACACTGAAGCTTTCTTT	-	-	TRBJ1-1	TRBV10-3
CASSLDRVEGYTF	TGTGCCAGCAGCTTGGACAGGGTTGAGGGCTACACCTTC	-	-	TRBJ1-2	TRBV5-6
CASSQLVGELFF	TGTGCCAGCAGTCAACTAGTTGGGGAGCTGTTTTTT	-	few	TRBJ2-2	TRBV7-2
CASSVAGGASEQYF	TGTGCCAGCAGCGTGGCGGGAGGGGCTTCCGAGCAGTACTTC	TRBD2	-	TRBJ2-7	TRBV9
CAWSASSQAEKLFF	TGTGCCTGGAGTGCTAGTAGTCAGGCGGAAAAACTGTTTTTT	-	-	TRBJ1-4	TRBV30
CASSDSIPDRGVGNTIYF	TGTGCCAGCAGTGACTCGATCCCCGACAGGGGAGTTGGAAACACCATATATTTT	TRBD1	-	TRBJ1-3	TRBV6-4
CASSDGGISYEQYF	TGCGCCAGCAGTGACGGCGGCATCAGCTACGAGCAGTACTTC	-	once	TRBJ2-7	TRBV10-1
CSVWDRDYEQYF	TGCAGCGTTTGGGACAGAGACTACGAGCAGTACTTC	TRBD1	-	TRBJ2-7	TRBV29-1
CASSLYSGNTIYF	TGTGCCAGCAGCTTATACAGTGGAAACACCATATATTTT	-	-	TRBJ1-3	TRBV5-8
CASSPSGNTEAFF	TGTGCCAGCAGCCCGTCAGGAAACACTGAAGCTTTCTTT	-	-	TRBJ1-1	TRBV7-9
CASSQLSSGRPYEQYF	TGTGCCAGCAGCCAGCTTTCTAGCGGGCGACCCTACGAGCAGTACTTC	TRBD2	-	TRBJ2-7	TRBV4-2